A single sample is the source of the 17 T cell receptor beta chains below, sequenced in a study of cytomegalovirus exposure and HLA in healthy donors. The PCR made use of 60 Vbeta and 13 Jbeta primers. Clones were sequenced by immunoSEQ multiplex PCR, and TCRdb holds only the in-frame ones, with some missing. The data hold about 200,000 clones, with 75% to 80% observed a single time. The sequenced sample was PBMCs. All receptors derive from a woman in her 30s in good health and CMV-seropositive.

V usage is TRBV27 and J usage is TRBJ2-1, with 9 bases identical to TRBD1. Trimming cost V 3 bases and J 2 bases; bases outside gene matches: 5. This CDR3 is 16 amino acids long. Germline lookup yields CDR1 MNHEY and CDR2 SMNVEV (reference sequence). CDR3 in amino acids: CASSLAGTGTYNEQFF. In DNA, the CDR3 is TGTGCCAGCAGTTTGGCCGGGACAGGGACCTACAATGAGCAGTTCTTC.

DNA of the CDR3: TGTGCCAGTAGCCTTCTTCTCGGTCAGGGTCAGCCCCAGCATTTT. This sequence encodes CASSLLLGQGQPQHF. The gene calls are TRBV19 and TRBJ1-5, with a weak D call TRBD1 (5 bases). This CDR3 comprises 15 residues. Germline V gene lookup returns CDR1 LNHDA and CDR2 SQIVND (reference sequence). Between the trimmed V and J ends, which lost 6 bases and 6 bases, there was a span of 18 bases. Supplemented by reference TRBV19 and TRBJ1-5, the full variable domain reads DGGITQSPKYLFRKEGQNVTLSCEQNLNHDAMYWYRQDPGQGLRLIYYSQIVNDFQKGDIAEGYSVSREKKESFPLTVTSAQKNPTAFYLCASSLLLGQGQPQHFGDGTRLSIL.

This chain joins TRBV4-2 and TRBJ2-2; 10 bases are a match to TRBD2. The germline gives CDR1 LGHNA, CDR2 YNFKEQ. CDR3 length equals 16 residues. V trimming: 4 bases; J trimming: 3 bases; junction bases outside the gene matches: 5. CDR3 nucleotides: TGTGCCAGCAGCCCCAGGACTAGCGGAGACACCGGGGAGCTGTTTTTT. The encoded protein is CASSPRTSGDTGELFF.

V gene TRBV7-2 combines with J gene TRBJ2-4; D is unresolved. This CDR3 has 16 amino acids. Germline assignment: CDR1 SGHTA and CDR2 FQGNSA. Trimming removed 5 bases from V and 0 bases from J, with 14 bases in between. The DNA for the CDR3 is TGTGCCAGCAGCCAACGTCCTAGTTTAGCCAAAAACATTCAGTACTTC. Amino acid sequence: CASSQRPSLAKNIQYF.

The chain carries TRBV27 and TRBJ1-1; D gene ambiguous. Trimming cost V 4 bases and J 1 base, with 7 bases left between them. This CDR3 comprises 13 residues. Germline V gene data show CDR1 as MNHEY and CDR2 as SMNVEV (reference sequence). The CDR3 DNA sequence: TGTGCCAGCAGTTCTAGGTCGAACACTGAAGCTTTCTTT. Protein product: CASSSRSNTEAFF.

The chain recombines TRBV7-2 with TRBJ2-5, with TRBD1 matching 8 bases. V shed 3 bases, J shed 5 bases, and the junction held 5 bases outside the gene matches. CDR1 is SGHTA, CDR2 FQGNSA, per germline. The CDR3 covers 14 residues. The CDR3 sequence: CASSFQGARETQYF. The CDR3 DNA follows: TGTGCCAGCAGCTTCCAGGGGGCTCGGGAGACCCAGTACTTC.

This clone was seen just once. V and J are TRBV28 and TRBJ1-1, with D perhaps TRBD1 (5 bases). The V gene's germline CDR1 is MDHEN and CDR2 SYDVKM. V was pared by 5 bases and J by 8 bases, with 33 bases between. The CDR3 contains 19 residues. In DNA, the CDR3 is TGTGCCAGCAGTCTAGGTGTAGCAACACTGGGCAGTACACACAGGGAAGCTTTCTTT. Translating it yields CASSLGVATLGSTHREAFF.

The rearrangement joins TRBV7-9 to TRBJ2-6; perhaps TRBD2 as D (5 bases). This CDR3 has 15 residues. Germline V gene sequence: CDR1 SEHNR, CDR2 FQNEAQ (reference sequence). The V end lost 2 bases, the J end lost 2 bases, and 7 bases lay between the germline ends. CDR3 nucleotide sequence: TGTGCCAGCAGCTTAATCGGGGCTGGGGCCAACGTCCTGACTTTC. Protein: CASSLIGAGANVLTF.

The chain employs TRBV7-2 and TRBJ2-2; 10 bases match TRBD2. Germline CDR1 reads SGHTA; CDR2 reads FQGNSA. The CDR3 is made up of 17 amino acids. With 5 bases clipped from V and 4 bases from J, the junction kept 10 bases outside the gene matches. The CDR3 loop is CASSRTSGEDRTGELFF. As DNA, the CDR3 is TGTGCCAGCAGCCGGACTAGCGGCGAAGATCGCACCGGGGAGCTGTTTTTT.

CDR3 sequence (DNA): TGTGCCAGCAGCGTATTAGATCCGGGATCCGCGGGGGGATTAAACACCATATATTTT. It yields the protein CASSVLDPGSAGGLNTIYF. V gene TRBV9 combines with J gene TRBJ1-3; tentative D call: TRBD1 (5 bases). This CDR3 region has 19 residues. V was cut by 1 base and J by 6 bases, with 26 bases left in between. Germline assignment: CDR1 SGDLS and CDR2 YYNGEE.

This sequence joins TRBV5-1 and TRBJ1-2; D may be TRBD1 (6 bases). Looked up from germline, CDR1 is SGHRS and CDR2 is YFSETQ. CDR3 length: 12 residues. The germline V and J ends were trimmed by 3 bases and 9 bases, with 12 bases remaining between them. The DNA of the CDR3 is TGCGCCAGCAGCTCCCAGGGGATGAGCTACACCTTC. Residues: CASSSQGMSYTF.

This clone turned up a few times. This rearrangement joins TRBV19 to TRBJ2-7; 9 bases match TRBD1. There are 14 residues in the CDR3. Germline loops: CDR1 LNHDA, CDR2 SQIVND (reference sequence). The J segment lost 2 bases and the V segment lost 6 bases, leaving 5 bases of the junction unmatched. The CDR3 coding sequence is TGTGCCAGTAGGACCGGGACAGGGACCTACGAGCAGTACTTC. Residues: CASRTGTGTYEQYF.

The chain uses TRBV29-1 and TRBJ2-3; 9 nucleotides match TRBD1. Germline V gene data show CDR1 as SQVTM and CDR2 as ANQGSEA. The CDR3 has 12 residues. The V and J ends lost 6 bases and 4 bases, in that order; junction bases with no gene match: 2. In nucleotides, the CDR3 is TGCAGCGTGGGACAGGGTGCAGATACGCAGTATTTT. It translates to CSVGQGADTQYF.

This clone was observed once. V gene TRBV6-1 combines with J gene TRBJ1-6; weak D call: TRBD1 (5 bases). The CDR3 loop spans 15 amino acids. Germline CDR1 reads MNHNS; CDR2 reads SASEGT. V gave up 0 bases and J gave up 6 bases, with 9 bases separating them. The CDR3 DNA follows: TGTGCCAGCAGTGAAGCGCAAGGGGCTAATTCACCCCTCCACTTT. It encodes CASSEAQGANSPLHF.

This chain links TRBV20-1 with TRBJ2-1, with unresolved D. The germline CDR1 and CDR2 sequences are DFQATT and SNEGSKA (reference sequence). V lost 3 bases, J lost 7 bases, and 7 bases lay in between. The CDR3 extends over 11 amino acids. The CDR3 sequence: CSARGPNEQFF. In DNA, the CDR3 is TGCAGTGCTAGGGGCCCGAATGAGCAGTTCTTC.

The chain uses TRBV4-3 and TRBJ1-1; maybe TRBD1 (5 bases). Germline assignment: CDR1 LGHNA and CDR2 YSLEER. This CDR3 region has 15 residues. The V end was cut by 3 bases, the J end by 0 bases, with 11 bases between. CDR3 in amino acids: CASSQADSLNTEAFF. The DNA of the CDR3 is TGCGCCAGCAGCCAGGCTGACAGCCTGAACACTGAAGCTTTCTTT.

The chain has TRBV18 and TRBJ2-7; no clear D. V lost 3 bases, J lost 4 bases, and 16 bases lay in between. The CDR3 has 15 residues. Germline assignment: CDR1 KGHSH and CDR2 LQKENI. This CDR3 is CASSPIPVGRYEQYF. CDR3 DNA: TGTGCCAGCTCACCCATCCCCGTTGGCAGATACGAGCAGTACTTC.